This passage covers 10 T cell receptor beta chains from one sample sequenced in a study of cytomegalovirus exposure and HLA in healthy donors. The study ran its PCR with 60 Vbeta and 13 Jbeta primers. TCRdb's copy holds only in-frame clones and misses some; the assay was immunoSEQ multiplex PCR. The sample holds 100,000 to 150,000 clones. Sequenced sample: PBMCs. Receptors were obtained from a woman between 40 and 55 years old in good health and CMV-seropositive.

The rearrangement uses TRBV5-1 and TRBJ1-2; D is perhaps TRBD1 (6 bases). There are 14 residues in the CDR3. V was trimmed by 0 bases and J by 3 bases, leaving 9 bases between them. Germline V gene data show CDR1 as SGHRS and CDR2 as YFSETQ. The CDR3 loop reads CASSLGAGDYGYTF. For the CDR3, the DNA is TGCGCCAGCAGCTTGGGGGCAGGGGACTATGGCTACACCTTC.

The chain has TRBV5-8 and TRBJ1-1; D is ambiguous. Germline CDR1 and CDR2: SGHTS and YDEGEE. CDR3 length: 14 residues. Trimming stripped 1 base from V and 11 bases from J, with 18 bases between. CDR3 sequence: CASSLKTSAWRAFF. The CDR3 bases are TGTGCCAGCAGCTTGAAAACTTCCGCCTGGCGGGCTTTCTTT.

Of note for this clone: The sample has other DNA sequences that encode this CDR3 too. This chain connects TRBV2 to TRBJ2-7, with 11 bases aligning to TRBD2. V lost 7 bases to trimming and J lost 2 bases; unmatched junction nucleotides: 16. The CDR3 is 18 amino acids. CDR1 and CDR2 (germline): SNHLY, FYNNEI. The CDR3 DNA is TGTGCCAGCAAGAGGTTAGCGGGAGGGCGAAATATAGCCTACGAGCAGTACTTC. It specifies CASKRLAGGRNIAYEQYF. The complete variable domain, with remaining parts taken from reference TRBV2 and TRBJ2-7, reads EPEVTQTPSHQVTQMGQEVILRCVPISNHLYFYWYRQILGQKVEFLVSFYNNEISEKSEIFDDQFSVERPDGSNFTLKIRSTKLEDSAMYFCASKRLAGGRNIAYEQYFGPGTRLTVT.

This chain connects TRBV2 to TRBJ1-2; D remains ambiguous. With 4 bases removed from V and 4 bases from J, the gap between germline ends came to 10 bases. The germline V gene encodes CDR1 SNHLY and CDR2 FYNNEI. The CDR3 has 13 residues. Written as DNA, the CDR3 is TGTGCCAGCAGTGTACGGGCGGGCTATGGCTACACCTTC. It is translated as CASSVRAGYGYTF.

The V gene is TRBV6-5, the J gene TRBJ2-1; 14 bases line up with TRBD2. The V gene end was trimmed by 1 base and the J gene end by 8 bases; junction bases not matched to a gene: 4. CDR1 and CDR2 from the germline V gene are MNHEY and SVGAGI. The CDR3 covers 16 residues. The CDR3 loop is CASSYLTSGRADEQFF. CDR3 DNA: TGTGCCAGCAGTTACTTGACTAGCGGGAGGGCCGATGAGCAGTTCTTC.

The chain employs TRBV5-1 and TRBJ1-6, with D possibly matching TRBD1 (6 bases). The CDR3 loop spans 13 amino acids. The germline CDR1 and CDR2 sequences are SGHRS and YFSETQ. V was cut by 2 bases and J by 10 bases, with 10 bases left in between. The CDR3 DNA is TGCGCCAGCAGCTTTCCAGGGGACTCACCCCTCCACTTT. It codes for CASSFPGDSPLHF.

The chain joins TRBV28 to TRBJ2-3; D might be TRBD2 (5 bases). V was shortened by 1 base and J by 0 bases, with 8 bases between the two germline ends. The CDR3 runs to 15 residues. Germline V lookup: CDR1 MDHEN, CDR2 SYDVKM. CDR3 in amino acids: CASSLYTGSTDTQYF. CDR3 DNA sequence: TGTGCCAGCAGTTTATACACGGGGAGCACAGATACGCAGTATTTT.

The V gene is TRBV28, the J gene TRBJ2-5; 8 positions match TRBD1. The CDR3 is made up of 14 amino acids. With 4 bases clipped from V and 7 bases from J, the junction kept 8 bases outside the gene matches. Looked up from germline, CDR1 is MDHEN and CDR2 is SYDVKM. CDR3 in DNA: TGTGCCAGCAGTTCAGGGGGCGCGGTCATGACCCAGTACTTC. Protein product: CASSSGGAVMTQYF.

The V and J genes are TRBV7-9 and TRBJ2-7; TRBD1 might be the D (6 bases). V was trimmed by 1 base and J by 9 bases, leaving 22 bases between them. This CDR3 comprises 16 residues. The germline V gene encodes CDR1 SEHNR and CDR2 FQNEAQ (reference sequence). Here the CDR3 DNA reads TGTGCCAGCAGCTTAGAGGTTCTGGACAGAGTTGGTAGGCAGTACTTC. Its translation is CASSLEVLDRVGRQYF.

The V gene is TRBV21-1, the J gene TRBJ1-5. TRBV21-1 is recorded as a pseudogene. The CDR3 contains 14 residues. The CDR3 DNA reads TGTGCCAGCAGCATACCGCGGGACAATCAGCCCCAGCATTTT. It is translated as CASSIPRDNQPQHF.